The rows below give T cell receptor beta chains drawn from one sample of a study of blood T cell repertoires in COVID-19. The method was immunoSEQ multiplex PCR; TCRdb's version includes in-frame clones alone and lacks a portion of them. Of about 270,000 clones in the sample, around 82% were seen once. The material sequenced was peripheral blood. The receptor source for this set is a woman younger than 35 with acute or convalescent COVID-19. Both conserved end residues are part of each CDR3. Clone size appears in some rows only: once, few, many, or a class for an expanded clone.

>NA|TRBV6-2/TRBV6-3|TRBJ1-1|14
CASSDSVLNTEAFF
>NA|TRBV19|TRBJ2-1|17
CASRRLSGSVSYNEQFF
>NA|TRBV10-2|TRBJ2-3|15
CASSYGLEGRDTQYF
>NA|TRBV7-9|TRBJ1-2|11
CAGDHTNGYTF
>few|TRBV5-1|TRBJ2-1|17
CASSSGFGLAGYNEQFF
>few|TRBV7-3|TRBJ1-1|14
CASSLTGGTAGAFF
>NA|TRBV2|TRBJ1-2|13
CASSGQLNYGYTF
>NA|TRBV6-5|TRBJ2-2|15
CASSYWREGTGELFF
>NA|TRBV30|TRBJ2-1|15
CAWSGLAGVGNEQFF
>NA|TRBV6-5|TRBJ1-1|14
CASSYRTGVTEAFF
>NA|TRBV9|TRBJ2-1|12
CASSPGRGEQFF
>NA|TRBV28|TRBJ1-1|14
CASSQGRLSTEAFF
>NA|TRBV6-5|TRBJ2-1|15
CASSPGLAGGDEQFF
>NA|TRBV18|TRBJ1-4|13
CASSMETNEKLFF
>once|TRBV24-1|TRBJ2-5|14
CATSDFGQQETQYF